This TCR beta chain is drawn from a study of T cells after yellow fever vaccination (dated by TCRdb to the late 2010s). For context, the study as a whole: Libraries from fractions with low cell numbers were prepared with the SMART-Seq v4 Ultra Low Input RNA kit. To follow T-cell clones before and after both primary and booster YFV17D yellow fever vaccination, bulk TCR alpha and beta repertoires underwent longitudinal sequencing. Two healthy male donors, one aged 18 to 29 and one aged 30 to 40 years, were included in the cohort. Bulk PBMC replicates and cell subsets were isolated from blood drawn at multiple timepoints before and after both primary and secondary immunization.

The study at large found these results: The study included only two donors, which limits how far the findings can be generalized. FACS-sorted repertoires could contain abundant contaminating clonotypes from the bulk population, so computational filtering was required. A small fraction of clonotypes appeared in both the CD4 and CD8 compartments, likely as a result of convergent recombination. The secondary T-cell response was weaker than the primary response but faster, peaking on day 5 instead of day 15. After the booster, most of the clones that had expanded following primary vaccination were detected again (roughly 96% of CD4 and around 90% of CD8), which suggests that memory was broadly maintained.

This clonotype was seen just once. Its antigen is unknown. Nothing much larger sits one base from this clone, and base qualities are not available. A single read makes a weak case. What this sample's treatment or condition label stands for: live attenuated yellow fever vaccine strain. At each blood-draw timepoint, two biological replicates of bulk PBMCs were obtained. PBMCs were isolated from peripheral blood using a standard Ficoll-Paque protocol. TriZol was used to extract RNA from bulk PBMCs, from CD4 and CD8 fractions, and from dextramer-positive and dextramer-negative fractions. The CDR3 starts with the cysteine, ends with the phenylalanine, and has 16 residues. The sequence is cut down to CDR3 DNA, 48 bases in frame from base 1. Synthesis of TCR cDNA relied on 5'RACE template switching, a step that introduced a universal primer site along with unique molecular identifiers. Priming of cDNA synthesis was performed from both the TCR alpha and TCR beta constant segments. Libraries were amplified in two PCR steps, with sample barcodes and sequencing adapters added in the second step. Libraries were sequenced on Illumina HiSeq 2500 (2x100 bp) or NovaSeq (2x150 bp). Under the source paper's analysis protocol: Reads were demultiplexed and collapsed into UMI consensus sequences with MIGEC, and V(D)J alignment was performed with MiXCR. Using edgeR on replicate PBMC samples, clonotypes were called vaccine-responding if FDR was below 0.01 and the log2 fold change was above 5 up to day 15. Bulk clonotypes were assigned CD4 or CD8 identity according to which sequenced CD4 or CD8 repertoire held them at higher abundance. In-frame beta chains were kept once TCRdb had trimmed the public reads at Q25 with fastp and called clones with MiXCR. CDR3 protein sequences are deduplicated, and each keeps its most common genes and DNA. Clone size and V and J calls follow TCRdb, not the original study. The sample includes just under 600,000 distinct CDR3 sequences, with roughly 14% observed a single time. The ten biggest clones cover 11% to 15% of the sample.

Sequenced here: PBMCs, sampled on the day of the yellow fever booster vaccination. The sequence was obtained from a man under 40 who received the YFV17D yellow fever vaccine. Recombination linked TRBV21-1 to TRBJ2-5; the table's D call TRBD1 went unverified against the DNA. TRBV21-1 is a recognized pseudogene. The CDR3 has the sequence CASSKVVGDAQETQYF. The nucleotides are TGTGCCAGCAGCAAAGTCGTAGGGGACGCACAAGAGACCCAGTACTTC.